This T cell receptor (beta chain) emerged from a study of blood T cell repertoires in COVID-19. As for the study in general: Samples representing acute and convalescent COVID-19 were sourced from the United States, Italy and Spain.

Deletions cut 2 bases from V and 4 bases from J, with 8 bases between. Germline loops: CDR1 SGHNT, CDR2 YENEEA. This CDR3 is 13 amino acids long. As originally analysed: Counts of nucleated cells, estimated from reference gene primer amplification, were obtained. Repertoires were generated with immunoSEQ multiplex PCR, while TCRdb's copy carries only in-frame clones and drops some. Clonal size and the V and J genes are those of that table, whereas D and trimming came from the DNA. Here the sample spans under 200,000 clones, about nine tenths being singletons. Sample: peripheral blood. The rearrangement joins TRBV11-3 to TRBJ2-5; D possibly corresponds to TRBD2 (6 bases). The TCR was taken from a man between 18 and 35 years old with active or convalescent COVID-19. The CDR3 loop is CASSLRGTETQYF. The DNA of the CDR3 is TGTGCCAGCAGCTTACGGGGGACAGAGACCCAGTACTTC.